This TCR beta chain was obtained from a study of T cell changes during pregnancy in multiple sclerosis. The CDR3 length is 15 residues. The ends lost 0 bases at V and 0 bases at J; junction bases unmatched: 2. The germline V gene encodes CDR1 SGDLS and CDR2 YYNGEE. This clone was recorded only once. Produced via immunoSEQ multiplex PCR; TCRdb's table is partial and in-frame only. The table shows approximately 130,000 clones, with less than 97% occurring only once. The TCR comes from a female donor with multiple sclerosis, enrolled in a pregnancy study. This specimen consisted of peripheral blood, obtained after pregnancy. The chain combines TRBV9 with TRBJ2-7; 8 positions agree with TRBD2. CDR3 amino acids: CASSVDGTSSYEQYF. DNA for the CDR3: TGTGCCAGCAGCGTAGATGGGACTAGCTCCTACGAGCAGTACTTC.